Each of the 27 T cell receptor beta chains below was sequenced from the same sample in a study of beta chain features in type 1 diabetes. The sequenced template was cDNA made from the entire isolated RNA. Libraries were prepared by immunoSEQ multiplex PCR; TCRdb keeps only in-frame clonotypes and omits some of them. The sample lists about 290,000 clones; 7.5% to 9.5% were seen once. The specimen was central memory CD4+ T cells from blood. The source of these receptors is a woman between 18 and 30 years old in good health.

This clone occurred a few times. The J gene is TRBJ2-3, the V gene TRBV7-2; D unresolved. This CDR3 has 14 residues. Germline loops: CDR1 SGHTA, CDR2 FQGNSA. V dropped 3 bases and J dropped 0 bases, with 7 bases sitting between them. CDR3 sequence: CASSFQTSTDTQYF. Here the CDR3 DNA reads TGTGCCAGCAGCTTTCAAACTAGCACAGATACGCAGTATTTT.

This clone appeared many times. V is TRBV7-9 and J is TRBJ1-2; D unresolved. The CDR3 covers 15 residues. V was trimmed by 4 bases and J by 0 bases, leaving 12 bases between them. CDR1 is SEHNR and CDR2 is FQNEAQ in the germline V gene (reference sequence). DNA of the CDR3: TGTGCCAGCAGCTACGTGGGGAGTCCTAACTATGGCTACACCTTC. Encoded protein: CASSYVGSPNYGYTF.

The V call is TRBV7-9, the J call TRBJ1-2; D uncertain. The CDR3 consists of 14 residues. Trimming removed 2 bases at V and 8 bases at J, with 15 bases between. Germline V CDR1 and CDR2: SEHNR, FQNEAQ (reference sequence). The CDR3 reads CASSLSTPTLGYTF. CDR3 DNA sequence: TGTGCCAGCAGCTTATCTACCCCCACCTTAGGCTACACCTTC.

This clone was found a few times. The chain combines TRBV10-2 with TRBJ2-7, with D tentatively TRBD1 (5 bases). Germline CDR1 is WSHSY and CDR2 is SAAADI. CDR3 length: 14 residues. Deletions cut 0 bases from V and 7 bases from J, with 13 bases between. In DNA form, the CDR3 reads TGCGCCAGCAGTGAGTCATCAGGGTTGGGGGAGCAGTACTTC. This translates into CASSESSGLGEQYF.

This chain joins TRBV29-1 and TRBJ2-1; TRBD2 is a possible D gene (6 bases). This CDR3 has 11 residues. The ends were cut back, 7 bases at V and 9 bases at J, with 13 bases in the middle. Germline CDR1 reads SQVTM; CDR2 reads ANQGSEA. DNA for the CDR3: TGCAGCGCCAAACCGGGACTTGAGCAGTTCTTC. This sequence encodes CSAKPGLEQFF.

The gene calls are TRBV7-2 and TRBJ2-7, with 8 bases aligning to TRBD1. V lost 5 bases to trimming and J lost 6 bases; unmatched junction nucleotides: 9. The germline V gene encodes CDR1 SGHTA and CDR2 FQGNSA. There are 14 residues in the CDR3. The CDR3 region has the DNA TGTGCCAGCAGCACATACGGACAGGGAGGCGAGCAGTACTTC. As protein: CASSTYGQGGEQYF. Supplemented by reference TRBV7-2 and TRBJ2-7, the full variable domain reads GAGVSQSPSNKVTEKGKDVELRCDPISGHTALYWYRQSLGQGLEFLIYFQGNSAPDKSGLPSDRFSAERTGGSVSTLTIQRTQQEDSAVYLCASSTYGQGGEQYFGPGTRLTVT.

CDR3 loop: CASSIWDSSYNEQFF. As DNA, the CDR3 is TGTGCCAGTAGTATCTGGGACAGCTCCTACAATGAGCAGTTCTTC. This chain links TRBV19 with TRBJ2-1; TRBD1 matches 7 bases. Germline V gene sequence: CDR1 LNHDA, CDR2 SQIVND (reference sequence). This CDR3 is built from 15 residues. V was clipped by 3 bases and J by 0 bases; unmatched bases: 2.

In this sample, this clone turned up a few times. V usage is TRBV27 and J usage is TRBJ1-6; D is unclear. Germline CDR1 MNHEY, CDR2 SMNVEV (reference sequence). The CDR3 runs to 14 residues. Trimming left V 3 bases short and J 3 bases short, with 6 bases between. The CDR3 protein is CASSFTDYNSPLHF. In DNA form, the CDR3 reads TGTGCCAGCAGTTTCACAGACTATAATTCACCCCTCCACTTT.

In this sample, this clone turned up a few times. V usage is TRBV15 and J usage is TRBJ1-5, with TRBD1 identical over 7 bases. V was clipped by 5 bases and J by 0 bases; unmatched bases: 4. CDR3 length equals 15 residues. Germline lookup yields CDR1 LNHNV and CDR2 YYDKDF (reference sequence). As DNA, the CDR3 is TGTGCCACCAGCTACAACAGGGGTAGCAATCAGCCCCAGCATTTT. Translation: CATSYNRGSNQPQHF. The full variable domain, in which reference TRBV15 and TRBJ1-5 provide the parts outside the CDR3, is DAMVIQNPRYQVTQFGKPVTLSCSQTLNHNVMYWYQQKSSQAPKLLFHYYDKDFNNEADTPDNFQSRRPNTSFCFLDIRSPGLGDTAMYLCATSYNRGSNQPQHFGDGTRLSIL.

This clone was detected many times. V is TRBV5-1 and J is TRBJ2-2, with 8 positions matching TRBD1. V lost 2 bases and J lost 3; bases outside the gene matches: 3. CDR3 length: 15 residues. Germline loops: CDR1 SGHRS, CDR2 YFSETQ. CDR3 bases: TGCGCCAGCAGCTTAACGACAGGGGACACCGGGGAGCTGTTTTTT. This gives the protein CASSLTTGDTGELFF.

The sample holds a few counts of this clone. The chain carries TRBV7-2 and TRBJ1-5; D call uncertain. Per the germline V gene, CDR1 is SGHTA and CDR2 is FQGNSA. This CDR3 contains 15 residues. With 2 bases removed from V and 3 bases from J, the gap between germline ends came to 11 bases. The CDR3 loop is CASSLSGRVNQPQHF. The CDR3 DNA is TGTGCCAGCAGCTTAAGTGGACGAGTCAATCAGCCCCAGCATTTT.

This clone turned up a few times. The chain joins TRBV29-1 to TRBJ1-2; D is unclear. This CDR3 has 13 amino acids. Looked up from germline, CDR1 is SQVTM and CDR2 is ANQGSEA. The ends were cut back, 4 bases at V and 3 bases at J, with 12 bases in the middle. CDR3 loop: CSVGTRFDYGYTF. The CDR3, as DNA: TGCAGCGTTGGCACCCGCTTTGACTATGGCTACACCTTC.

A few counts support this clone. The chain uses TRBV5-6 and TRBJ2-1, with TRBD1 identical over 7 bases. Trimming removed 0 bases from V and 4 bases from J; junction bases left unmatched: 1. From germline, CDR1 is SGHDT and CDR2 YYEEEE. The CDR3 contains 14 residues. CDR3 DNA: TGTGCCAGCAGCTTGGACAGGGGATACAATGAGCAGTTCTTC. Residues: CASSLDRGYNEQFF.

The V call is TRBV9, the J call TRBJ2-1; D is perhaps TRBD2 (7 bases). With 0 bases removed from V and 6 bases from J, the gap between germline ends came to 10 bases. The CDR3 is 14 residues long. Germline CDR1 SGDLS, CDR2 YYNGEE. The CDR3 protein is CASSVGGGANEQFF. In nucleotides, the CDR3 is TGTGCCAGCAGCGTAGGAGGGGGGGCCAATGAGCAGTTCTTC.

This chain joins TRBV7-2 and TRBJ1-5, with 7 bases aligning to TRBD1. J lost 2 bases, V lost 2 bases, and 3 bases had no gene match. Germline V gives CDR1 SGHTA, CDR2 FQGNSA. CDR3 length: 15 amino acids. This CDR3 is CASSLKTGGNQPQHF. The CDR3 DNA reads TGTGCCAGCAGCTTAAAAACAGGGGGCAATCAGCCCCAGCATTTT.

This chain connects TRBV7-8 to TRBJ2-1; D is ambiguous. The germline gives CDR1 SGHVS, CDR2 FQNEAQ. The CDR3 has 14 amino acids. V lost 4 bases and J lost 5, with 12 bases in between. The CDR3 DNA follows: TGTGCCAGCAGCTCCTCGATGATGAACAATGAGCAGTTCTTC. Translated, it gives CASSSSMMNNEQFF. The full variable domain, completed using reference TRBV7-8 and TRBJ2-1, is GAGVSQSPRYKVAKRGQDVALRCDPISGHVSLFWYQQALGQGPEFLTYFQNEAQLDKSGLPSDRFFAERPEGSVSTLKIQRTQQEDSAVYLCASSSSMMNNEQFFGPGTRLTVL.

This clone appeared a few times. This chain connects TRBV7-9 to TRBJ2-3; 7 bases agree with TRBD2. Trimming at V came to 5 bases and at J to 5 bases, leaving 10 bases not matched to a gene. Germline CDR1 SEHNR, CDR2 FQNEAQ (reference sequence). There are 15 residues in the CDR3. The CDR3 here is CASSQASGGGDTQYF. CDR3 bases: TGTGCCAGCAGCCAAGCTTCGGGGGGAGGAGATACGCAGTATTTT.

This chain joins TRBV19 and TRBJ2-7, with a tentative D call TRBD2 (7 bases). This CDR3 is 13 amino acids long. Trimming removed 4 bases at V and 4 bases at J, with 11 bases between. Germline CDR1 LNHDA, CDR2 SQIVND (reference sequence). CDR3 bases: TGTGCCAGTAGTAGCAGGGGAGGGTACGAGCAGTACTTC. Translation gives CASSSRGGYEQYF.

The chain joins TRBV5-6 to TRBJ2-2; D unclear. Deletions cut 6 bases from V and 6 bases from J, with 12 bases between. Germline V gene data show CDR1 as SGHDT and CDR2 as YYEEEE. CDR3 length: 13 residues. The CDR3 region is CASTQRDAGELFF. The CDR3 nucleotides are TGTGCCAGCACCCAGAGAGACGCCGGGGAGCTGTTTTTT. Complete variable domain (other parts from reference TRBV5-6 and TRBJ2-2): DAGVTQSPTHLIKTRGQQVTLRCSPKSGHDTVSWYQQALGQGPQFIFQYYEEEERQRGNFPDRFSGHQFPNYSSELNVNALLLGDSALYLCASTQRDAGELFFGEGSRLTVL.

The J gene is TRBJ2-5, the V gene TRBV28, with TRBD2 matching over 9 bases. Per germline, CDR1 MDHEN and CDR2 SYDVKM. The CDR3 has 14 residues. The V gene end was trimmed by 7 bases and the J gene end by 1 base; junction bases not matched to a gene: 4. The CDR3 is CASKLAGAQETQYF. The CDR3, as DNA: TGTGCCAGCAAATTAGCGGGGGCCCAAGAGACCCAGTACTTC. Full variable domain (rest looked up from reference TRBV28 and TRBJ2-5): DVKVTQSSRYLVKRTGEKVFLECVQDMDHENMFWYRQDPGLGLRLIYFSYDVKMKEKGDIPEGYSVSREKKERFSLILESASTNQTSMYLCASKLAGAQETQYFGPGTRLLVL.

This clone came up a few times. The chain has TRBV7-3 and TRBJ2-2, with D perhaps given as TRBD1 or TRBD2 (5 bases each). Germline-derived CDR1 and CDR2 are SGHTA and FQGTGA. CDR3 length: 15 amino acids. V was trimmed by 1 base and J by 6 bases, leaving 12 bases between them. CDR3 DNA: TGTGCCAGCAGCTTAAATGCTAGGGGAGCCGGGGAGCTGTTTTTT. Translated: CASSLNARGAGELFF.

The chain combines TRBV4-3 with TRBJ1-1; D is uncertain. CDR3 size: 15 residues. The V end lost 1 base, the J end lost 4 bases, and 13 bases lay between the germline ends. Per the germline V gene, CDR1 is LGHNA and CDR2 is YSLEER. CDR3 sequence: CASSQAGIGTTEAFF. DNA of the CDR3: TGCGCCAGCAGCCAAGCCGGGATAGGCACCACTGAAGCTTTCTTT.

A few counts support this clone. The chain uses TRBV25-1 and TRBJ1-3; D uncertain. This CDR3 spans 16 amino acids. V lost 3 bases and J lost 0, with 12 bases in between. CDR1 is MGHDK, CDR2 SYGVNS, per germline. The CDR3 protein is CASSDPTIVSGNTIYF. CDR3 bases: TGTGCCAGCAGTGATCCCACTATAGTCTCTGGAAACACCATATATTTT.

This clone occurred a few times. V and J are TRBV6-5 and TRBJ1-1; possible D gene TRBD1, 5 bases. Per the germline V gene, CDR1 is MNHEY and CDR2 is SVGAGI. V was clipped by 2 bases and J by 6 bases, with 10 bases between them. CDR3 length: 13 amino acids. Here the CDR3 reads CASSYSRDSEAFF. In nucleotides, the CDR3 is TGTGCCAGCAGTTACAGCAGGGACTCTGAAGCTTTCTTT.

CDR3 region: CASSPTGSSGIQYF. CDR3 DNA: TGTGCCAGCAGCCCCACAGGTTCTTCGGGCATTCAGTACTTC. The gene calls are TRBV7-6 and TRBJ2-4, with a possible D match to TRBD1 (5 bases). The CDR3 has 14 amino acids. CDR1 and CDR2 from the germline V gene are SGHVS and FNYEAQ. The ends were cut back, 5 bases at V and 9 bases at J, with 17 bases in the middle.

V is TRBV5-1 and J is TRBJ2-5, with D perhaps matching TRBD1 or TRBD2 (5 bases each). Germline values: CDR1 SGHRS, CDR2 YFSETQ. The V end was cut by 4 bases, the J end by 2 bases, with 12 bases between. CDR3 length: 14 amino acids. This chain's CDR3 is CASSPGTLQETQYF. DNA for the CDR3: TGCGCCAGCAGCCCCGGGACGTTGCAAGAGACCCAGTACTTC.

The V call is TRBV27, the J call TRBJ2-4, with TRBD1 matching over 8 bases. Germline V gene sequence: CDR1 MNHEY, CDR2 SMNVEV (reference sequence). The CDR3 extends over 15 amino acids. Unmatched junction bases numbered 9, after V lost 7 bases and J lost 4 bases. CDR3 sequence: CASTSVGQGKNIQYF. The CDR3 DNA reads TGTGCCAGCACTTCGGTCGGACAGGGAAAAAACATTCAGTACTTC.